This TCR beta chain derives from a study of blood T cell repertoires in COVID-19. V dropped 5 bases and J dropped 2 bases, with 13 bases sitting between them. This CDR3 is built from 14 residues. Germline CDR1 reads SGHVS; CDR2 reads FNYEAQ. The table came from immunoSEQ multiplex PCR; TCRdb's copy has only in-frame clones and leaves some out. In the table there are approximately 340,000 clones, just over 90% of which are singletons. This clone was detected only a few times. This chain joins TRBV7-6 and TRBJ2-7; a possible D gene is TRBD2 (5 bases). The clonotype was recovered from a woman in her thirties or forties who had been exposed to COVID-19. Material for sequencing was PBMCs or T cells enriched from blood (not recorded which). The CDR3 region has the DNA TGTGCCAGCAGCCCCCGGGATTTTACCTACGAGCAGTACTTC. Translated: CASSPRDFTYEQYF.